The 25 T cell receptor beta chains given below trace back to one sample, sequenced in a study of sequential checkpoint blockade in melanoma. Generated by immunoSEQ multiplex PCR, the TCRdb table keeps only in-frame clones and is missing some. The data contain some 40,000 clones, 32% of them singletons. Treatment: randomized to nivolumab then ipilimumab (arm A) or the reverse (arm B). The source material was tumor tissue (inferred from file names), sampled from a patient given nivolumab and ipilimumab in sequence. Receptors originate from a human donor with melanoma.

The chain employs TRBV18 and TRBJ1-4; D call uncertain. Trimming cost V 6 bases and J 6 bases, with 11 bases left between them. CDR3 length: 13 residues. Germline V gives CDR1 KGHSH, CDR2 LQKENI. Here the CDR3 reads CASSRTADEKLFF. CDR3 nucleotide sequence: TGTGCCAGCTCCCGGACGGCCGATGAAAAACTGTTTTTT.

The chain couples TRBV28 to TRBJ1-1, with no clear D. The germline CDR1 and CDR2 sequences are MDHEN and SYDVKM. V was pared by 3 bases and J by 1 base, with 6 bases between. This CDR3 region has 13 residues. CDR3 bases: TGTGCCAGCAGTTTTGGAAGGAACACTGAAGCTTTCTTT. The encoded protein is CASSFGRNTEAFF. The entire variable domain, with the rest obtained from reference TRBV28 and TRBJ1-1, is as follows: DVKVTQSSRYLVKRTGEKVFLECVQDMDHENMFWYRQDPGLGLRLIYFSYDVKMKEKGDIPEGYSVSREKKERFSLILESASTNQTSMYLCASSFGRNTEAFFGQGTRLTVV.

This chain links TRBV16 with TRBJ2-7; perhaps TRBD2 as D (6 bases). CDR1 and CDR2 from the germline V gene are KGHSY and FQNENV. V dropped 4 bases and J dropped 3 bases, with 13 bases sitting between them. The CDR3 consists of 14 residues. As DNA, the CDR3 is TGTGCCAGCAGCCCCGTATCCGGGAGCTACGAGCAGTACTTC. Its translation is CASSPVSGSYEQYF.

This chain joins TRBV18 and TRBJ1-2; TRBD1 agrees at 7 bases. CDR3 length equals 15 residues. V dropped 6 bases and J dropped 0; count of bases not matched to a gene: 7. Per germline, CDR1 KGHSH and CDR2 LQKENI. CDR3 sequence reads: CASSQGTETNYGYTF. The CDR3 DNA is TGTGCCAGCTCTCAAGGGACAGAGACTAACTATGGCTACACCTTC.

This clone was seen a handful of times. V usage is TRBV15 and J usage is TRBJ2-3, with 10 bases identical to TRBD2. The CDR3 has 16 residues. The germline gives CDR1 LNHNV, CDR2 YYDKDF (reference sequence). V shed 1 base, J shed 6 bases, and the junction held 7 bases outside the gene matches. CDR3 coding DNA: TGTGCCACCAGCAGAGGGACTAGCGGCTGGGCTGATACGCAGTATTTT. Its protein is CATSRGTSGWADTQYF.

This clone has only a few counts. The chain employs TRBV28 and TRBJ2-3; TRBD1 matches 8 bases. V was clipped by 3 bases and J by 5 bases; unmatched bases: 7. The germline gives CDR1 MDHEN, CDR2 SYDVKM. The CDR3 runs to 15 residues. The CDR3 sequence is CASSFLDRDGDTQYF. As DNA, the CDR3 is TGTGCCAGCAGTTTCTTGGACAGGGATGGAGATACGCAGTATTTT. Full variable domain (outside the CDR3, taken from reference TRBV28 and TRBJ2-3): DVKVTQSSRYLVKRTGEKVFLECVQDMDHENMFWYRQDPGLGLRLIYFSYDVKMKEKGDIPEGYSVSREKKERFSLILESASTNQTSMYLCASSFLDRDGDTQYFGPGTRLTVL.

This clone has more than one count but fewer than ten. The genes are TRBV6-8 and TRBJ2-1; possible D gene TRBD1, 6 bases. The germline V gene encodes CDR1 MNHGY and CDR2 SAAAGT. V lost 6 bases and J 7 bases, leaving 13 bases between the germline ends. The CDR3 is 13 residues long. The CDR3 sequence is CASSYGQLNEQFF. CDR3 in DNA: TGTGCCAGCAGCTACGGACAGTTAAATGAGCAGTTCTTC.

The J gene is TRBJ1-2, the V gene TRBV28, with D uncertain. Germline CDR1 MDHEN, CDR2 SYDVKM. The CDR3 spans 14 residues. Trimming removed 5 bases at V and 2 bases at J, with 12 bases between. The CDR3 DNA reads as TGTGCCAGCAGTAGCCAGGACGGGAACTATGGCTACACCTTC. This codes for CASSSQDGNYGYTF.

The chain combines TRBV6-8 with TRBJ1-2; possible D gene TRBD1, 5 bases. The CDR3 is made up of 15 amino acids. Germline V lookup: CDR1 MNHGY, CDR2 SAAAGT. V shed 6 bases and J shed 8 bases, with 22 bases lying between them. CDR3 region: CASRSWDRTEKGYTF. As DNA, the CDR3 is TGTGCCAGCAGAAGCTGGGACCGCACGGAAAAAGGCTACACCTTC.

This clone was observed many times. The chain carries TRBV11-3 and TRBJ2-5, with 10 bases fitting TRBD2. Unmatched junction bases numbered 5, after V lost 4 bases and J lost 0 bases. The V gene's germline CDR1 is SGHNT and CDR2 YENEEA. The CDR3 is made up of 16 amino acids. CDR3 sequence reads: CASSSPGTSDQETQYF. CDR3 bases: TGTGCCAGCAGCTCACCCGGGACTAGCGACCAAGAGACCCAGTACTTC.

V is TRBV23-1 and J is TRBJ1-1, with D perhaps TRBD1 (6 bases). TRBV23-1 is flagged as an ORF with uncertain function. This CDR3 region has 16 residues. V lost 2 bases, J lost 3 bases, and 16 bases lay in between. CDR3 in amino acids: CASSQRVGAEYTEAFF. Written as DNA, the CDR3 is TGCGCCAGCAGTCAAAGGGTGGGGGCGGAGTACACTGAAGCTTTCTTT.

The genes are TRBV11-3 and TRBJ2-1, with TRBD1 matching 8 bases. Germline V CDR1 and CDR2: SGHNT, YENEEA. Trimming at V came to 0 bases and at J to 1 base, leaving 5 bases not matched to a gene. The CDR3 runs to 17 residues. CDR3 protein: CASSLESGTGSYNEQFF. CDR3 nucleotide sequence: TGTGCCAGCAGCTTAGAATCCGGGACAGGATCCTACAATGAGCAGTTCTTC.

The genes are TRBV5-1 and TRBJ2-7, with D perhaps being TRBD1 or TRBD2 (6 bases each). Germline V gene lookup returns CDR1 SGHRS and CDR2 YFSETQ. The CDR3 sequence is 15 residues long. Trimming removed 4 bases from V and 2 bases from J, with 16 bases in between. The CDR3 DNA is TGCGCCAGCAGCCGAGAGGGGGGCCTCCCCTACGAGCAGTACTTC. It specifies CASSREGGLPYEQYF.

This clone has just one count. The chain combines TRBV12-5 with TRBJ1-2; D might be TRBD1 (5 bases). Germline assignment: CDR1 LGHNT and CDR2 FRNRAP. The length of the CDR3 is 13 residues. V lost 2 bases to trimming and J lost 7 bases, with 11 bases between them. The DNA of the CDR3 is TGTGCTAGTGGTTTGATGTCAGGGTCTGGCTACACCTTC. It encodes CASGLMSGSGYTF.

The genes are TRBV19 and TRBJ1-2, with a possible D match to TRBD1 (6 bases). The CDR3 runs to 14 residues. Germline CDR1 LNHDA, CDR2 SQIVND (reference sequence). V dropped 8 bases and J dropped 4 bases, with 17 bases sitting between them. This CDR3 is CASSYQGMSYGYTF. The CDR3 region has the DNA TGTGCCAGTTCTTATCAGGGGATGAGCTATGGCTACACCTTC.

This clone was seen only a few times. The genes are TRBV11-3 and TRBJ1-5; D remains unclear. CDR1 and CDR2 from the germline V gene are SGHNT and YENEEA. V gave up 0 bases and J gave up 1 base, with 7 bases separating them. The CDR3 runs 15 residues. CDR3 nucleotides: TGTGCCAGCAGCTTAGAGGGGTTCAGCAATCAGCCCCAGCATTTT. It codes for CASSLEGFSNQPQHF.

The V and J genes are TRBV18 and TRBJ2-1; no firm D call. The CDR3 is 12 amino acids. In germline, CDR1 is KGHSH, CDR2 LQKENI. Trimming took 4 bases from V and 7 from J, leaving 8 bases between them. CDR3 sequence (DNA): TGTGCCAGCTCACAAGGTATTAATGAGCAGTTCTTC. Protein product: CASSQGINEQFF.

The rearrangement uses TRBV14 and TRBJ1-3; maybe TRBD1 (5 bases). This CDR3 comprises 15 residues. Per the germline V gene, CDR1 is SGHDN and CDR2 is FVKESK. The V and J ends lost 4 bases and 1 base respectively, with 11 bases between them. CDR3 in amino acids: CASSPQGLSGNTIYF. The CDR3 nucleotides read TGTGCCAGCAGCCCTCAGGGTTTATCTGGAAACACCATATATTTT.

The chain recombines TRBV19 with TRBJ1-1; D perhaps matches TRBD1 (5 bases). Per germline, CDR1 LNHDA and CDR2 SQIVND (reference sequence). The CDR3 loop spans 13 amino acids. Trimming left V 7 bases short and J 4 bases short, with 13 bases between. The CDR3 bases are TGTGCCAGTACCCCGAGGGGAGGCACTGAAGCTTTCTTT. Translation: CASTPRGGTEAFF.

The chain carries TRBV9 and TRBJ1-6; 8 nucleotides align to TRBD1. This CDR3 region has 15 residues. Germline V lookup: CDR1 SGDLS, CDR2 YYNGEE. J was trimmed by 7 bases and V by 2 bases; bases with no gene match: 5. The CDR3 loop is CASSVTTGGNSPLHF. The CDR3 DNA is TGTGCCAGCAGCGTCACTACAGGGGGAAATTCACCCCTCCACTTT.

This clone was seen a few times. The CDR3 DNA follows: TGTGCCAGCAGCTTGGGCGCGGGGGAAGTCCACAACTATGGCTACACCTTC. It yields the protein CASSLGAGEVHNYGYTF. The V call is TRBV11-3, the J call TRBJ1-2, with D tentatively TRBD1 (5 bases). Germline loops: CDR1 SGHNT, CDR2 YENEEA. V was trimmed by 3 bases and J by 2 bases, leaving 19 bases between them. The CDR3 has 17 residues.

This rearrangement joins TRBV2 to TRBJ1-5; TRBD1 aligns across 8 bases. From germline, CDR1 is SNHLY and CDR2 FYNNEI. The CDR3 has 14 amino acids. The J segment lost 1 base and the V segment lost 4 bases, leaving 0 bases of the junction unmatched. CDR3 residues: CASSGTGSNQPQHF. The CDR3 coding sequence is TGTGCCAGCAGTGGGACAGGGAGCAATCAGCCCCAGCATTTT.

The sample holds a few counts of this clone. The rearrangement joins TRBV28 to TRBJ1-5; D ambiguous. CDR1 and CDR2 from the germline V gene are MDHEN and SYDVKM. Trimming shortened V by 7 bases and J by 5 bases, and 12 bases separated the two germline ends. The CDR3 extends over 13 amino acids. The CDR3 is CASTPQRDQPQHF. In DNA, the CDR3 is TGTGCCAGCACCCCTCAGAGGGATCAGCCCCAGCATTTT. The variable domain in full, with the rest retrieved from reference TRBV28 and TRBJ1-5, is DVKVTQSSRYLVKRTGEKVFLECVQDMDHENMFWYRQDPGLGLRLIYFSYDVKMKEKGDIPEGYSVSREKKERFSLILESASTNQTSMYLCASTPQRDQPQHFGDGTRLSIL.

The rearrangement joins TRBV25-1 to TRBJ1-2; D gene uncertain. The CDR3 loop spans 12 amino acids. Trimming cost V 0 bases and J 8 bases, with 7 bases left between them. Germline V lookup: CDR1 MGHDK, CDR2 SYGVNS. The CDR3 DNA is TGTGCCAGCAGTGAATATGACGGCGGCTACACCTTC. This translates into CASSEYDGGYTF.

The CDR3 nucleotides are TGTGCCTGGAGCCTCGGCGGTACTGGGGCCAACGTCCTGACTTTC. Protein: CAWSLGGTGANVLTF. The chain carries TRBV30 and TRBJ2-6, with D hard to call. In germline, CDR1 is GTSNPN, CDR2 SVGIG (reference sequence). The CDR3 is 15 residues long. Trimming took 3 bases from V and 2 from J, leaving 11 bases between them.